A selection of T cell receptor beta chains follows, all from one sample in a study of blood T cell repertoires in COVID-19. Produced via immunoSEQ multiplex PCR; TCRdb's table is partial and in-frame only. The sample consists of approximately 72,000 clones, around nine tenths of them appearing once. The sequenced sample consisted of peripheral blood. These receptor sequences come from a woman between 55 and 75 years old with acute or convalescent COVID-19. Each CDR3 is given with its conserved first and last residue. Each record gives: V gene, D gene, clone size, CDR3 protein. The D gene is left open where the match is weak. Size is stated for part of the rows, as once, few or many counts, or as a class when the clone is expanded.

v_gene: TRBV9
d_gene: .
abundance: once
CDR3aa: CASSEGVGVSTGELFF

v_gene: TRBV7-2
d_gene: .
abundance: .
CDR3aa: CASNILKEAGSRFF

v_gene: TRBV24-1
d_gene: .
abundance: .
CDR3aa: CATSSGGGTEAFF

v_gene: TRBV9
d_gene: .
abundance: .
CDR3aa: CASSVRMDNEQFF

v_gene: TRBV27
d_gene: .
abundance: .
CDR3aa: CASSLQANYGYTF

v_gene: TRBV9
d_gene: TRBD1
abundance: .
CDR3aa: CASSGSRDRGYEQYF

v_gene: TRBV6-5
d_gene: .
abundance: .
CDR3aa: CASSGASIDQPQHF

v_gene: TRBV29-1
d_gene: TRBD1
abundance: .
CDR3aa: CSVPVSDRGVNGYTF

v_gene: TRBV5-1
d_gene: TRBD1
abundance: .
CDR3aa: CASSLVNRGRETQYF

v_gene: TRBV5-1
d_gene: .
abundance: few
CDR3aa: CASNLGAANTGELFF

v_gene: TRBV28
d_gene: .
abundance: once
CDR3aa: CASSTDKGKEKLFF

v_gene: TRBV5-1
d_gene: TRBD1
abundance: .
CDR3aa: CASSFGQGNNSPLHF

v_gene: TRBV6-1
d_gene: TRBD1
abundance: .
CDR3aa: CASSEGDSDNQPQHF

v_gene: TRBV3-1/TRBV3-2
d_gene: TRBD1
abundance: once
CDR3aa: CASSRDRGGTTEAFF

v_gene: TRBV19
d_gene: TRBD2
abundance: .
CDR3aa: CASTPGGVMFF

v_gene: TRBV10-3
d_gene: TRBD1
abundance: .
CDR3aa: CAISPTGGHNEQFF

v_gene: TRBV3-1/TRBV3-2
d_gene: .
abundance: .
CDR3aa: CASSLPGHLYEQYF

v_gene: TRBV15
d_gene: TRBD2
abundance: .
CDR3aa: CATSKLAGVADTQYF

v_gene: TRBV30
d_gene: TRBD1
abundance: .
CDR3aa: CAWSKGAGGASYGYTF

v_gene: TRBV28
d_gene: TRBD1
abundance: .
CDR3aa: CASSFPDRVQETQYF

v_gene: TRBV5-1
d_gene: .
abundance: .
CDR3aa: CASSSAEQGNYGYTF

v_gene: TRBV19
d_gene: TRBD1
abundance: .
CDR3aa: CASSSPIGTVDGYTF

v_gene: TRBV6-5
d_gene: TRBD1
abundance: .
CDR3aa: CASRSPGQGAKGYTF

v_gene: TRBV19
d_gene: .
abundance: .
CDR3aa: CASSTGTFDTQYF

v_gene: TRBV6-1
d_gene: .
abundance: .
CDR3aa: CASSEDGGLGYNEQFF

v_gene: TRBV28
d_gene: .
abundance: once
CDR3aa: CASSPPGTDTQYF

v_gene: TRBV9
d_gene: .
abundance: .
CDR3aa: CASSVVPAGNTIYF

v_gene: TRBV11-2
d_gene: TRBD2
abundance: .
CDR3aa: CASSASGGHNEQFF

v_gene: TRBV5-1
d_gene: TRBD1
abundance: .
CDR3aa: CASSSGRWTGGVDEQYF

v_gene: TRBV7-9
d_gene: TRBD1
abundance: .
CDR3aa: CASSPGTGRTSPLHF

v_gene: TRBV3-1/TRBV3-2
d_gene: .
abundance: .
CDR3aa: CASSWGRDQPQHF

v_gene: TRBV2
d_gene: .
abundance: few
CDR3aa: CASSVEQHPNEKLFF

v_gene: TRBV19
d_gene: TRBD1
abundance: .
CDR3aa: CASSQSGGLETQYF

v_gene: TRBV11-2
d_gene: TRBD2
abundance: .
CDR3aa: CASKISSGGAYEQYF

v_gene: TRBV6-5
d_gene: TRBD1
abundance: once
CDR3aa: CASTRGQSYEQYF

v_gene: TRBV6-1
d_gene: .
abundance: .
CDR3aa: CASSEDTRAGELFF

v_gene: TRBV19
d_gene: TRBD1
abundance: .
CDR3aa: CASQWSTGVPSNEQFF

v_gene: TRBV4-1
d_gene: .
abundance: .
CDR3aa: CASSPLTSANTGELFF

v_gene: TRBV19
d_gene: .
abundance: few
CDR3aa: CASGDTRNQPQHF

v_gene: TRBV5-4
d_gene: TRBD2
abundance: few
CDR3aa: CASSQGAGGTKNIQYF

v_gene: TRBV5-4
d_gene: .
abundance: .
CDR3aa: CASSRKTGGLYGYTF

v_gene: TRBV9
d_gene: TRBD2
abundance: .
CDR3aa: CASSPGLERYEQYF

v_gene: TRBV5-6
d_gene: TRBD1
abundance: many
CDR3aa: CASSLSGTGGLSGYTF

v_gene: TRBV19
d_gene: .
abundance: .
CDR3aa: CASSGGRVEQFF

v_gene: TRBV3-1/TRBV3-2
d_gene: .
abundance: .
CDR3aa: CASSQGKGADTQYF

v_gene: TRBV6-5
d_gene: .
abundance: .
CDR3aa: CASRTPGPGELFF

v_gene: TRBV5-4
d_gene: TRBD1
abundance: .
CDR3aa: CASSGGTGGGNTEAFF

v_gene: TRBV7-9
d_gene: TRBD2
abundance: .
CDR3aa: CASSLALAGGVNEQFF

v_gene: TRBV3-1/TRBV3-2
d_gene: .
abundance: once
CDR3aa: CASSLSGTPRGAFF

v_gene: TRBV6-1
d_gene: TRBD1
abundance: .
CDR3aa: CASSERQGGQPQHF

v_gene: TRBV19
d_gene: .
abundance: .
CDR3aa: CASGDFQETQYF

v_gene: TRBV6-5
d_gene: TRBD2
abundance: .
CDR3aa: CASSRTSGGKQFF

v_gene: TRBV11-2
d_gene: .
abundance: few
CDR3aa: CASSSRRGSSHTDTQYF

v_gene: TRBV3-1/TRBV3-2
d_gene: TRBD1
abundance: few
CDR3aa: CASSQDGTGSYGYTF

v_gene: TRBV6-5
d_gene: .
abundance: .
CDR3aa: CASTYLDTTETQYF

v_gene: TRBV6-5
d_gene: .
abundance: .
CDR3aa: CASTRTVNNEKLFF

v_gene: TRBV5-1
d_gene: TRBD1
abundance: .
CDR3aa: CASSLAMDRAGDYTF

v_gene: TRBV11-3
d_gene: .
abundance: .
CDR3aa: CASSLGRAPTYEQYF